This is a list of T cell receptor beta chains from one sample in a study of CD8 T cells in Susac syndrome. TCRdb recomputed calls from the immunoSEQ multiplex PCR reads with MiXCR, one row per CDR3 protein. The sample contains approximately 230,000 distinct CDR3 sequences, about 93% of which appear only once. Sequencing used CD4+ T cells from PBMCs. The receptors derive from a human donor with multiple sclerosis. Both conserved end residues are part of each CDR3. Fields, in order: V gene, clone size, J gene, D gene, CDR3 DNA, CDR3 protein. The D gene is left open where the match is weak. Clone size appears in some rows only: once, few, many, or a class for an expanded clone.

V gene: TRBV5-1; clone size: -; J gene: TRBJ2-4; D gene: TRBD2; CDR3 DNA: TGCGCCAGCAGCTTTACCGGTAGCGGGGATACAAACATTCAGTACTTC; CDR3 protein: CASSFTGSGDTNIQYF
V gene: TRBV4-1; clone size: -; J gene: TRBJ2-7; D gene: TRBD1; CDR3 DNA: TGCGCCAGCAGCCAAGATCTCCTTCGGACAGGTCAAACCTACGAGCAGTACTTC; CDR3 protein: CASSQDLLRTGQTYEQYF
V gene: TRBV29-1; clone size: -; J gene: TRBJ1-4; D gene: TRBD1; CDR3 DNA: TGCAGCGTTGTCGAGACAGGGGGGGAAAAACTGTTTTTT; CDR3 protein: CSVVETGGEKLFF
V gene: TRBV25-1; clone size: -; J gene: TRBJ2-5; D gene: TRBD1; CDR3 DNA: TGTGCCAGCAGTGATCCGGGACAGGGAGGAGAGACCCAGTACTTC; CDR3 protein: CASSDPGQGGETQYF
V gene: TRBV9; clone size: -; J gene: TRBJ2-5; D gene: -; CDR3 DNA: TGTGCCAGCAGCGTCGAAGAGACCCAGTACTTC; CDR3 protein: CASSVEETQYF
V gene: TRBV28; clone size: -; J gene: TRBJ2-3; D gene: -; CDR3 DNA: TGTGCCAGCGTTCGAGGGGGTAACACAGATACGCAGTATTTT; CDR3 protein: CASVRGGNTDTQYF
V gene: TRBV29-1; clone size: -; J gene: TRBJ1-4; D gene: TRBD1; CDR3 DNA: TGCAGCGTGAGGGACAGGGGGATTGAAAAACTGTTTTTT; CDR3 protein: CSVRDRGIEKLFF
V gene: TRBV4-1; clone size: -; J gene: TRBJ1-5; D gene: TRBD1; CDR3 DNA: TGCGCCAGCAGTCGGACAGGGCAGGGTCAGCCCCAGCATTTT; CDR3 protein: CASSRTGQGQPQHF
V gene: TRBV6-2/TRBV6-3; clone size: -; J gene: TRBJ2-7; D gene: TRBD2; CDR3 DNA: TGTGCCAGCAGTTACGGCGGGGGTACCTCCTACGAGCAGTACTTC; CDR3 protein: CASSYGGGTSYEQYF
V gene: TRBV18; clone size: once; J gene: TRBJ1-2; D gene: -; CDR3 DNA: TGTGCCAGCTCACCGGACAGCCTCAATGGCTACACCTTC; CDR3 protein: CASSPDSLNGYTF
V gene: TRBV27; clone size: -; J gene: TRBJ1-1; D gene: -; CDR3 DNA: TGTGCCAGCAGTACAACAGGTTACGGCACTGAAGCTTTCTTT; CDR3 protein: CASSTTGYGTEAFF
V gene: TRBV18; clone size: -; J gene: TRBJ2-1; D gene: TRBD2; CDR3 DNA: TGTGCCAGCTCAGCTCGACTAGCGGGAGGTCCAACTACGGGCGACAATGAGCAGTTCTTC; CDR3 protein: CASSARLAGGPTTGDNEQFF
V gene: TRBV12-3/TRBV12-4; clone size: -; J gene: TRBJ2-1; D gene: TRBD2; CDR3 DNA: TGTGCCAGCAGCCTAGGGGCGCGGGGGGGTTCCTACAATGAGCAGTTCTTC; CDR3 protein: CASSLGARGGSYNEQFF
V gene: TRBV19; clone size: -; J gene: TRBJ2-3; D gene: TRBD1; CDR3 DNA: TGTGCCAGTTCCCGGGACAGGGAAGATACGCAGTATTTT; CDR3 protein: CASSRDREDTQYF
V gene: TRBV20-1; clone size: -; J gene: TRBJ1-1; D gene: -; CDR3 DNA: TGCAGTGCTAAGAGAGGGAACACTGAAGCTTTCTTT; CDR3 protein: CSAKRGNTEAFF
V gene: TRBV9; clone size: -; J gene: TRBJ2-5; D gene: TRBD1; CDR3 DNA: TGTGCCAGCAGCGTAACGACAGGGGAAGAGACCCAGTACTTC; CDR3 protein: CASSVTTGEETQYF
V gene: TRBV19; clone size: -; J gene: TRBJ2-2; D gene: -; CDR3 DNA: TGTGCCAGTAGTGTCCGGCAAGGAGCCACCGGGGAGCTGTTTTTT; CDR3 protein: CASSVRQGATGELFF
V gene: TRBV30; clone size: -; J gene: TRBJ1-1; D gene: TRBD1; CDR3 DNA: TGTGCCTGGAGCAGGGACAGTGAGACTGAAGCTTTCTTT; CDR3 protein: CAWSRDSETEAFF
V gene: TRBV11-2; clone size: -; J gene: TRBJ2-7; D gene: TRBD1; CDR3 DNA: TGTGCCAGCAGCACTGACAGGGGCCCCCACGAGCAGTACTTC; CDR3 protein: CASSTDRGPHEQYF
V gene: TRBV4-1; clone size: -; J gene: TRBJ1-4; D gene: -; CDR3 DNA: TGCGCCAGCAGCCAAGTCCCGATCGGGACGGGTTTCTTTAATGAAAAACTGTTTTTT; CDR3 protein: CASSQVPIGTGFFNEKLFF
V gene: TRBV6-5; clone size: -; J gene: TRBJ1-1; D gene: -; CDR3 DNA: TGTGCCAGCAGTTTATCCAGGGGATTGAACACTGAAGCTTTCTTT; CDR3 protein: CASSLSRGLNTEAFF
V gene: TRBV13; clone size: -; J gene: TRBJ2-1; D gene: TRBD2; CDR3 DNA: TGTGCCAGCAGCTTAGGGTGGCGGGGGATATACAATGAGCAGTTCTTC; CDR3 protein: CASSLGWRGIYNEQFF
V gene: TRBV12-3/TRBV12-4; clone size: -; J gene: TRBJ2-5; D gene: TRBD2; CDR3 DNA: TGTGCCAGCAGTCCACCAGACGGGAGGAGGGAGACCCAGTACTTC; CDR3 protein: CASSPPDGRRETQYF
V gene: TRBV11-1; clone size: -; J gene: TRBJ2-1; D gene: TRBD2; CDR3 DNA: TGTGCCAGCAGGGTTCCGCTAGCGGGGGGCAATGAGCAGTTCTTC; CDR3 protein: CASRVPLAGGNEQFF
V gene: TRBV5-4; clone size: -; J gene: TRBJ2-5; D gene: -; CDR3 DNA: TGTGCCAGCAGCCGTAATGTGCAAGAGACCCAGTACTTC; CDR3 protein: CASSRNVQETQYF
V gene: TRBV3-1; clone size: -; J gene: TRBJ1-1; D gene: TRBD1; CDR3 DNA: TGTGCCAGCAGCCAACAAGGGGGCCACACTGAAGCTTTCTTT; CDR3 protein: CASSQQGGHTEAFF
V gene: TRBV12-3/TRBV12-4; clone size: -; J gene: TRBJ1-1; D gene: -; CDR3 DNA: TGTGCCAGCAGTCCCATCGGGGGGATTGAAGCTTTCTTT; CDR3 protein: CASSPIGGIEAFF
V gene: TRBV30; clone size: -; J gene: TRBJ2-7; D gene: -; CDR3 DNA: TGTGCCTGGAGTGTACAGGTCTCCTACGAGCAGTACTTC; CDR3 protein: CAWSVQVSYEQYF
V gene: TRBV29-1; clone size: -; J gene: TRBJ2-2; D gene: TRBD2; CDR3 DNA: TGCAGCGTTGCGCTAGCGGTGAACACCGGGGAGCTGTTTTTT; CDR3 protein: CSVALAVNTGELFF
V gene: TRBV5-6; clone size: -; J gene: TRBJ1-5; D gene: TRBD1; CDR3 DNA: TGTGCCAGCAGCTCCACCGGGACAGGGGTTCAGCCCCAGCATTTT; CDR3 protein: CASSSTGTGVQPQHF
V gene: TRBV19; clone size: -; J gene: TRBJ2-7; D gene: -; CDR3 DNA: TGTGCCAGTAGTCTATCCGGACGGTCTGTCGGCGAGCAGTACTTC; CDR3 protein: CASSLSGRSVGEQYF
V gene: TRBV2; clone size: -; J gene: TRBJ2-5; D gene: -; CDR3 DNA: TGTGCCAGCACCGTGAACCAAGAGACCCAGTACTTC; CDR3 protein: CASTVNQETQYF
V gene: TRBV12-3/TRBV12-4; clone size: -; J gene: TRBJ2-1; D gene: TRBD1; CDR3 DNA: TGTGCCAGCAGTCCCGACAGGGGAACTAGGAATGAGCAGTTCTTC; CDR3 protein: CASSPDRGTRNEQFF
V gene: TRBV3-1; clone size: -; J gene: TRBJ2-6; D gene: TRBD2; CDR3 DNA: TGTGCCAGCAGCCCGTCCCTAGCGGGAGCGGGGGCCAACGTCCTGACTTTC; CDR3 protein: CASSPSLAGAGANVLTF
V gene: TRBV9; clone size: -; J gene: TRBJ1-5; D gene: -; CDR3 DNA: TGTGCCAGCAGCGTCCTAGATGACAGAAATCAGCCCCAGCATTTT; CDR3 protein: CASSVLDDRNQPQHF
V gene: TRBV5-6; clone size: -; J gene: TRBJ2-2; D gene: -; CDR3 DNA: TGTGCCAGCAGCTTGGGGCTACCCGGGGAGCTGTTTTTT; CDR3 protein: CASSLGLPGELFF
V gene: TRBV30; clone size: -; J gene: TRBJ1-5; D gene: -; CDR3 DNA: TGTGCCTGGAGTGTACGTGCGGTAGGGCCTAGCAATCAGCCCCAGCATTTT; CDR3 protein: CAWSVRAVGPSNQPQHF